The clone carrying this T cell receptor beta chain was observed once. Its cognate antigen is unknown. The data were obtained in a study of OX40 agonist ivuxolimab in advanced cancers. Study context: Prior therapy, whether anti-PD-1, anti-PD-L1 or anti-CTLA-4, was allowed, and under 50% had some. Study results and caveats: Average numbers of expanded clones were greater in CD8+ T cells than in CD4+.

Here immunoSEQ multiplex PCR was the method, and the copy in TCRdb shows in-frame clones only, minus some. The sample contains over 20,000 clones, around 81% of which appear only once. The CDR3 covers 12 residues. V lost 4 bases and J lost 4, with 6 bases in between. CDR1 and CDR2 (germline): LGHNA, YNFKEQ. V gene TRBV4-2 combines with J gene TRBJ2-3; D is unclear. The source of this sequence is an adult with an advanced solid tumor such as melanoma, head and neck, liver or kidney cancer. The starting material was CD4+ or CD8+ T cells sorted from blood, obtained in a trial of the OX40 agonist ivuxolimab. DNA for the CDR3: TGTGCCAGCAGCCCCCCCTCAGATACGCAGTATTTT. As protein: CASSPPSDTQYF.